One sample yielded the 27 T cell receptor beta chains listed below, sequenced in a study of regulatory T cells in long-lasting Graves disease (dated by TCRdb to about 2021). The time point label for this specimen denotes: newly diagnosed GD, antithyroid drugs for less than 3 months. For both TCR sequencing and RNA sequencing, RNA was extracted from PBMCs in TRIzol. The method was multiplex PCR. Instrument on record: Illumina HiSeq 4000. CDR3 regions were amplified by Arm-PCR with iRepertoire HTBI primers to construct TCR beta libraries. The raw public data were reprocessed by TCRdb itself: fastp quality trimming at Q25, MiXCR clonotype calling, in-frame beta chains only. Each CDR3 protein gets just one entry, which takes the most common genes and DNA from the rows behind it. The sample table shows 400,000 to 500,000 distinct CDR3 sequences, and more than 12% are seen once. 16% of the sample belongs to the ten largest clones.

In addition, the sample was reused for a study of T cells in Graves' hyperthyroidism and ophthalmopathy.

Specimen: peripheral blood mononuclear cells (PBMCs), collected at new diagnosis, from a patient treated with antithyroid drugs. Receptors originate from a woman aged 25 to 39 with Graves disease. Donor details come from another sample of the same person, matched by shared clones.

This clonotype was counted many times. The chain joins TRBV2 to TRBJ1-4; D unclear. Germline values: CDR1 SNHLY, CDR2 FYNNEI. V was pared by 2 bases and J by 0 bases, with 4 bases between. The CDR3 is 14 amino acids. The CDR3 sequence: CASSEIPTNEKLFF. CDR3 nucleotide sequence: TGTGCCAGCAGTGAAATCCCAACTAATGAAAAACTGTTTTTT.

This clonotype was recorded at least ten times. The gene calls are TRBV5-8 and TRBJ1-2; 7 bases agree with TRBD1. Per the germline V gene, CDR1 is SGHTS and CDR2 is YDEGEE. This CDR3 contains 14 residues. Trimming removed 2 bases from V and 7 bases from J; junction bases left unmatched: 8. CDR3 coding DNA: TGTGCCAGCAGCTTACTAGGGGGCCCAATTGGCTACACCTTC. It is translated as CASSLLGGPIGYTF.

The V gene is TRBV2, the J gene TRBJ2-7, with 10 bases lining up with TRBD1. The germline V gene encodes CDR1 SNHLY and CDR2 FYNNEI. This CDR3 comprises 12 residues. With V trimmed by 6 bases and J by 6 bases, 2 bases remained unmatched. The CDR3 region has the DNA TGTGCCAGCAGCGGACAGGGGGGCGAGCAGTACTTC. As protein: CASSGQGGEQYF.

Details on this clonotype: This may come from a read error, since a much larger clone is one base off. The rearrangement uses TRBV7-2 and TRBJ2-3, with a weak D call TRBD1 (5 bases). Per the germline V gene, CDR1 is SGHTA and CDR2 is FQGNSA. CDR3 length: 13 amino acids. Trimming cost V 7 bases and J 7 bases, with 15 bases left between them. The CDR3 bases are TGTGCCAGCAAGAACAGGCTGAGTAATACGCAGTATTTT. As protein: CASKNRLSNTQYF. Based on the CDR3 plus reference TRBV7-2 and TRBJ2-3, the full variable domain is GAGVSQSPSNKVTEKGKDVELRCDPISGHTALYWYRQSLGQGLEFLIYFQGNSAPDKSGLPSDRFSAERTGGSVSTLTIQRTQQEDSAVYLCASKNRLSNTQYFGPGTRLTVL.

This clonotype has at least ten counts. The chain employs TRBV24-1 and TRBJ2-3; D gene ambiguous. Germline V gene sequence: CDR1 KGHDR, CDR2 SFDVKD. Trimming removed 5 bases from V and 2 bases from J, with 10 bases in between. This CDR3 has 14 residues. This CDR3 is CATSGRPSTDTQYF. The CDR3 coding sequence is TGTGCCACCAGTGGACGTCCCTCCACAGATACGCAGTATTTT.

At least ten counts were recorded for this clonotype. The V call is TRBV20-1, the J call TRBJ2-2; D is perhaps TRBD2 (7 bases). The length of the CDR3 is 15 residues. Germline V gene data show CDR1 as DFQATT and CDR2 as SNEGSKA (reference sequence). The CDR3 DNA reads TGCAGCGCCACTAGCGCCCAGGGGACTACCGGGGAGCTGTTTTTT. This sequence encodes CSATSAQGTTGELFF.

The chain couples TRBV20-1 to TRBJ2-7, with 7 nucleotides matching TRBD1. The CDR3 extends over 15 amino acids. Germline lookup yields CDR1 DFQATT and CDR2 SNEGSKA (reference sequence). V trimming: 3 bases; J trimming: 3 bases; junction bases outside the gene matches: 11. This CDR3 is CSASTPGQNFYEQYF. In nucleotides, the CDR3 is TGCAGTGCTAGTACTCCGGGACAGAACTTCTACGAGCAGTACTTC.

This clonotype was counted ten times or more. This chain connects TRBV6-1 to TRBJ2-7, with a tentative D call TRBD2 (6 bases). V lost 10 bases and J lost 3, with 22 bases in between. CDR1 MNHNS and CDR2 SASEGT come from the germline V gene. This CDR3 has 15 residues. The CDR3 is CATTKGIAANYEQYF. The CDR3 DNA reads as TGTGCCACCACCAAGGGGATAGCGGCTAACTACGAGCAGTACTTC.

The chain employs TRBV10-2 and TRBJ2-7; D is unresolved. The germline CDR1 and CDR2 sequences are WSHSY and SAAADI. V lost 0 bases and J 8 bases, leaving 14 bases between the germline ends. The CDR3 has 14 amino acids. The chain's CDR3 is CASSESKGISKQYF. CDR3 in DNA: TGCGCCAGCAGTGAGTCCAAGGGTATTTCAAAGCAGTACTTC.

This clonotype has a handful of counts. J is TRBJ1-1 and V is TRBV6-5, with D perhaps matching TRBD1 (6 bases). Deletions cut 0 bases from V and 1 base from J, with 21 bases between. The CDR3 runs 19 residues. Germline V CDR1 and CDR2: MNHEY, SVGAGI. DNA for the CDR3: TGTGCCAGCAGTTACTCCCCGCAACAGGGTGGGGGCAAGAACACTGAAGCTTTCTTT. It encodes CASSYSPQQGGGKNTEAFF.

This clonotype was seen repeatedly, ten times or more. The genes are TRBV11-2 and TRBJ2-3; TRBD2 aligns across 10 bases. The CDR3 has 19 residues. The trim removed 1 base at V and 0 bases at J, leaving 10 bases unmatched. The germline V gene has CDR1 SGHAT and CDR2 FQNNGV. The CDR3 bases are TGTGCCAGCAGCTTAGTCCAGGGGGGACTAGCGCCCAGCACAGATACGCAGTATTTT. Protein: CASSLVQGGLAPSTDTQYF. The entire variable domain, with the rest obtained from reference TRBV11-2 and TRBJ2-3, is as follows: EAGVAQSPRYKIIEKRQSVAFWCNPISGHATLYWYQQILGQGPKLLIQFQNNGVVDDSQLPKDRFSAERLKGVDSTLKIQPAKLEDSAVYLCASSLVQGGLAPSTDTQYFGPGTRLTVL.

This clonotype occurred many times. The chain recombines TRBV28 with TRBJ1-1; D is possibly TRBD1 (5 bases). The CDR3 contains 18 residues. Germline V lookup: CDR1 MDHEN, CDR2 SYDVKM. The V and J ends lost 4 bases and 1 base respectively, with 22 bases between them. The CDR3 here is CASSSRFRADTRNTEAFF. In DNA, the CDR3 is TGTGCCAGCAGTTCCCGATTCCGAGCGGACACCCGGAACACTGAAGCTTTCTTT. Drawing the rest from reference TRBV28 and TRBJ1-1, the complete variable domain is DVKVTQSSRYLVKRTGEKVFLECVQDMDHENMFWYRQDPGLGLRLIYFSYDVKMKEKGDIPEGYSVSREKKERFSLILESASTNQTSMYLCASSSRFRADTRNTEAFFGQGTRLTVV.

This clonotype showed up many times. The rearrangement joins TRBV27 to TRBJ2-7, with 10 positions matching TRBD1. From germline, CDR1 is MNHEY and CDR2 SMNVEV (reference sequence). The length of the CDR3 is 15 residues. The V and J ends lost 6 bases and 7 bases, in that order; junction bases with no gene match: 12. The CDR3 coding sequence is TGTGCCAGCAGCCCTCCCTTCCGGGACAGGGGAGAGCAGTACTTC. This sequence encodes CASSPPFRDRGEQYF.

This clonotype has just a few counts. J is TRBJ2-1 and V is TRBV18; 11 nucleotides match TRBD2. V lost 3 bases, J lost 6 bases, and 4 bases stayed unmatched. The CDR3 has 15 amino acids. CDR1 and CDR2 from the germline V gene are KGHSH and LQKENI. The DNA of the CDR3 is TGTGCCAGCTCACCCTTACTAGCGGGAGTCAATGAGCAGTTCTTC. It is translated as CASSPLLAGVNEQFF. Based on the CDR3 plus reference TRBV18 and TRBJ2-1, the full variable domain is NAGVMQNPRHLVRRRGQEARLRCSPMKGHSHVYWYRQLPEEGLKFMVYLQKENIIDESGMPKERFSAEFPKEGPSILRIQQVVRGDSAAYFCASSPLLAGVNEQFFGPGTRLTVL.

This clonotype has just a few counts. The V gene is TRBV28, the J gene TRBJ1-5; D possibly corresponds to TRBD1 (6 bases). V was shortened by 5 bases and J by 7 bases, with 15 bases between the two germline ends. This CDR3 has 14 amino acids. Germline CDR1 is MDHEN and CDR2 is SYDVKM. CDR3 protein: CASSITQGTQPQHF. For the CDR3, the DNA is TGTGCCAGCAGTATAACACAGGGAACCCAGCCCCAGCATTTT. Based on the CDR3 plus reference TRBV28 and TRBJ1-5, the full variable domain is DVKVTQSSRYLVKRTGEKVFLECVQDMDHENMFWYRQDPGLGLRLIYFSYDVKMKEKGDIPEGYSVSREKKERFSLILESASTNQTSMYLCASSITQGTQPQHFGDGTRLSIL.

This clonotype has more than one count but fewer than ten. The chain carries TRBV19 and TRBJ1-5; the match to TRBD1 covers 7 bases. Germline V gene data show CDR1 as LNHDA and CDR2 as SQIVND (reference sequence). Trimming cost V 3 bases and J 4 bases; bases outside gene matches: 6. The CDR3 totals 15 residues. The CDR3 protein is CASSISRGKNQPQHF. The CDR3 nucleotides are TGTGCCAGTAGTATTTCCAGGGGGAAGAATCAGCCCCAGCATTTT.

A few counts support this clonotype. This chain connects TRBV15 to TRBJ2-1, with a tentative D call TRBD1 (6 bases). The germline V gene has CDR1 LNHNV and CDR2 YYDKDF (reference sequence). V lost 5 bases to trimming and J lost 15 bases, with 20 bases between them. The CDR3 is 13 residues long. For the CDR3, the DNA is TGTGCCACCAGCGGGGACACCGTTAAAAAGTTGTTCTTC. Translating it yields CATSGDTVKKLFF. Full variable domain (rest looked up from reference TRBV15 and TRBJ2-1): DAMVIQNPRYQVTQFGKPVTLSCSQTLNHNVMYWYQQKSSQAPKLLFHYYDKDFNNEADTPDNFQSRRPNTSFCFLDIRSPGLGDTAMYLCATSGDTVKKLFFGPGTRLTVL.

This sequence joins TRBV5-1 and TRBJ2-7; 11 bases align to TRBD2. CDR1 and CDR2 (germline): SGHRS, YFSETQ. This CDR3 is built from 17 residues. V gave up 1 base and J gave up 1 base; unmatched junction bases: 7. The chain's CDR3 is CASSLRLAGGLSYEQYF. The CDR3 bases are TGCGCCAGCAGCTTGAGGCTAGCGGGAGGCCTATCCTACGAGCAGTACTTC.

In its sample, this clonotype was seen many times. This chain joins TRBV19 and TRBJ1-1; the D is unclear. Trimming left V 8 bases short and J 1 base short, with 17 bases between. The germline V gene has CDR1 LNHDA and CDR2 SQIVND (reference sequence). The CDR3 loop spans 15 amino acids. The CDR3 nucleotides read TGTGCCAGTTCTTTTTATTTCGGGGAGAACACTGAAGCTTTCTTT. Translated, it gives CASSFYFGENTEAFF.

Many counts were recorded for this clonotype. The chain is built from TRBV28 and TRBJ1-5, with D maybe TRBD1 (5 bases). The CDR3 contains 15 residues. Germline loops: CDR1 MDHEN, CDR2 SYDVKM. V was shortened by 6 bases and J by 0 bases, with 12 bases between the two germline ends. As DNA, the CDR3 is TGTGCCAGCAGCTCGGACACCTATAGCAATCAGCCCCAGCATTTT. Its translation is CASSSDTYSNQPQHF.

This sequence joins TRBV4-1 and TRBJ2-2; TRBD2 agrees at 8 bases. CDR3 length: 16 amino acids. Unmatched junction bases numbered 5, after V lost 2 bases and J lost 3 bases. Germline assignment: CDR1 MGHRA and CDR2 YSYEKL. CDR3 region: CASSQSGLAYTGELFF. CDR3 nucleotide sequence: TGCGCCAGCAGCCAATCTGGACTAGCCTACACCGGGGAGCTGTTTTTT.

The V gene is TRBV6-1, the J gene TRBJ2-7; 13 bases match TRBD2. Germline loops: CDR1 MNHNS, CDR2 SASEGT. V lost 6 bases and J lost 2; bases outside the gene matches: 10. CDR3 length: 17 amino acids. The CDR3 DNA reads TGTGCCAGCAGATGGACTAGCGGGAGTGGGGACCCCTACGAGCAGTACTTC. Translating it yields CASRWTSGSGDPYEQYF.

V gene TRBV19 combines with J gene TRBJ2-6, with D possibly being TRBD1 (6 bases). Deletions cut 9 bases from V and 2 bases from J, with 17 bases between. Germline CDR1 is LNHDA and CDR2 is SQIVND (reference sequence). The CDR3 loop spans 16 amino acids. In DNA, the CDR3 is TGTGCCAGCTCTCCAGGGGTTCAAGCTGGGGCCAACGTCCTGACTTTC. The encoded protein is CASSPGVQAGANVLTF.

This clonotype was seen many times. This rearrangement joins TRBV18 to TRBJ2-5, with D tentatively TRBD1 (5 bases). Germline CDR1 and CDR2: KGHSH and LQKENI. Trimming took off 3 bases at V and 5 bases at J, with 16 bases between the two ends. The CDR3 is 15 residues long. The CDR3 is CASSPLDSLGETQYF. Here the CDR3 DNA reads TGTGCCAGCTCACCTCTTGACAGCCTAGGGGAGACCCAGTACTTC.

CDR3 residues: CSTLGLQNTEAFF. CDR3 DNA sequence: TGCAGTACGTTGGGACTGCAGAACACTGAAGCTTTCTTT. This chain connects TRBV20-1 to TRBJ1-1; D perhaps matches TRBD1 (5 bases). Looked up from germline, CDR1 is DFQATT and CDR2 is SNEGSKA (reference sequence). There are 13 residues in the CDR3. The V end was cut by 8 bases, the J end by 1 base, with 14 bases between.

This clonotype was found many times. The DNA for the CDR3 is TGTGCCAGCAGCTTCTCTGGGACAGGGATAGATACGCAGTATTTT. Translating gives CASSFSGTGIDTQYF. V and J are TRBV11-2 and TRBJ2-3, with 9 nucleotides matching TRBD1. V shed 3 bases, J shed 5 bases, and the junction held 6 bases outside the gene matches. CDR3 length: 15 amino acids. Germline CDR1 reads SGHAT; CDR2 reads FQNNGV.

This clonotype has a count of ten or more. The genes are TRBV7-3 and TRBJ2-7; 8 positions agree with TRBD2. Losses at the gene ends were 2 bases for V and 5 bases for J; bases not matched to a gene: 2. Germline loops: CDR1 SGHTA, CDR2 FQGTGA. The CDR3 loop spans 13 amino acids. The CDR3: CASSLLAGNEQYF. CDR3 nucleotides: TGTGCCAGCAGCTTACTAGCGGGCAACGAGCAGTACTTC. Full variable domain (missing parts from reference TRBV7-3 and TRBJ2-7): GAGVSQTPSNKVTEKGKYVELRCDPISGHTALYWYRQSLGQGPEFLIYFQGTGAADDSGLPNDRFFAVRPEGSVSTLKIQRTERGDSAVYLCASSLLAGNEQYFGPGTRLTVT.